Listed below are T cell receptor beta chains from one sample, sequenced in a study of shared clonotypes between healthy human individuals. Sequencing was performed with immunoSEQ multiplex PCR; in TCRdb, only in-frame clones are kept and a portion is missing. The table lists around 2,000,000 clones, about 95% of them singletons, with roughly 0.13% in the top ten. Sequencing input: naive CD4+ T cells sorted from blood. The receptors derive from a man in his late teens or twenties in good health. The CDR3 runs from the conserved cysteine through the conserved F or W. The order of the fields is V gene, D gene, J gene, clone size, CDR3 DNA, CDR3 protein. The D gene is left open where the match is weak. Where a row states a size, it is once, few, many or the class of an expanded clone; other rows omit it.

>TRBV18|-|TRBJ2-7|-
TGTGCCAGCTCAATCCAGGGCTTATCCTACGAGCAGTACTTC
CASSIQGLSYEQYF
>TRBV6-1|TRBD1|TRBJ2-7|-
TGTGCCAGCAGTGATTTGACAGGGGGCTCCTACGAGCAGTACTTC
CASSDLTGGSYEQYF
>TRBV6-5|-|TRBJ2-7|-
TGTGCCAGCAGTCCTCCCGGGAGTCTCTACGAGCAGTACTTC
CASSPPGSLYEQYF
>TRBV6-1|-|TRBJ1-2|-
TGTGCCAGCAGTGAATTCGGTAGGGGAACCTATGGCTACACCTTC
CASSEFGRGTYGYTF
>TRBV18|-|TRBJ2-5|-
TGCCCGCATCGGGGCGGAGAAGAGACCCAGTACTTC
CPHRGGEETQYF
>TRBV9|TRBD1|TRBJ1-4|-
TGTGCCAGCAGCGGGACAGGGGCTGGAACTAATGAAAAACTGTTTTTT
CASSGTGAGTNEKLFF
>TRBV7-2|-|TRBJ1-2|-
TGTGCCAGCAGCTTAGCCGCGGGAGGCTACACCTTC
CASSLAAGGYTF
>TRBV29-1|TRBD2|TRBJ2-1|-
TGCAGCGTTGAGGTGGCTAGCGGGGCCAGGTATGAGCAGTTCTTC
CSVEVASGARYEQFF
>TRBV5-1|-|TRBJ2-2|-
TGCGCCAGCCGACCATTGGAGTATACGAACACCGGGGAGCTGTTTTTT
CASRPLEYTNTGELFF
>TRBV27|-|TRBJ2-7|-
TGTGCCAGCAGTCCCTTAGACAGGATCCCCTCCTACGAGCAGTACTTC
CASSPLDRIPSYEQYF
>TRBV2|TRBD2|TRBJ2-5|-
TGTGCCAGCAGTATCTTAGCGGGATTAGGGGAGACCCAGTACTTC
CASSILAGLGETQYF
>TRBV5-1|TRBD1|TRBJ1-4|-
TGCGCCAGCAGCTTGGGGACAGGGCCAACTAATGAAAAACTGTTTTTT
CASSLGTGPTNEKLFF
>TRBV10-1|TRBD2|TRBJ2-3|once
TGCGCCAGCACCAAAGCGGGAGACCTCCCAGATACGCAGTATTTT
CASTKAGDLPDTQYF
>TRBV6-6|-|TRBJ2-3|-
TGTGCCAGCAGTTACTACGGGGACCCCACAGATACGCAGTATTTT
CASSYYGDPTDTQYF
>TRBV6-4|-|TRBJ2-7|-
TGTGCCAGCCCGGACGGGGGCCTAAGCTCCTACGAGCAGTACTTC
CASPDGGLSSYEQYF
>TRBV7-3|TRBD2|TRBJ2-3|-
TGTGCCAGCAGCTTTGGACTAGCGGGGGGGCCGAATACGCAGTATTTT
CASSFGLAGGPNTQYF
>TRBV5-1|-|TRBJ2-3|-
TGCGCCAGCAGCTTGGCTGGGGGGAGCACAGATACGCAGTATTTT
CASSLAGGSTDTQYF
>TRBV6-1|-|TRBJ2-5|-
TGTGCCAGCAATTTAGACTCCCTGGGAGAGACCCAGTACTTC
CASNLDSLGETQYF
>TRBV11-2|TRBD1|TRBJ2-5|-
TGTGCCAGCAGCTTGGGGACAGGGGTTTTAGAGACCCAGTACTTC
CASSLGTGVLETQYF
>TRBV5-1|-|TRBJ1-1|once
TGCGCCAGCAGTGGGATCTTCAACACTGAAGCTTTCTTT
CASSGIFNTEAFF
>TRBV5-6|TRBD2|TRBJ2-1|-
TGTGCCAGCAGCTTGGACGGGACTACGGCCGTCAATGAGCAGTTCTTC
CASSLDGTTAVNEQFF
>TRBV27|TRBD2|TRBJ2-2|-
TGTGCCAGCAGTTTCTCGACTAGCGGCAAGAACACCGGGGAGCTGTTTTTT
CASSFSTSGKNTGELFF
>TRBV10-1|TRBD1|TRBJ1-6|-
TGCGCCAGCAGAGGGCAGGGGGCTAATTCACCCCTCCACTTT
CASRGQGANSPLHF
>TRBV7-3|-|TRBJ1-1|-
TGTGCCAGCAGCATCCGCCCGGGACAATCGGCTGAAGCTTTCTTT
CASSIRPGQSAEAFF
>TRBV30|TRBD1|TRBJ1-2|-
TGTGCCTGGGCTCCGGGACAGGGGAGCGGCTACACCTTC
CAWAPGQGSGYTF
>TRBV27|TRBD1|TRBJ1-2|once
TGTGCCAGCAGTCCCTATAGGACAGGGGGTGTCTATGGCTACACCTTC
CASSPYRTGGVYGYTF
>TRBV6-1|TRBD1|TRBJ1-5|-
TGTGCCAGCAGTGAATTGACAGGGGGCCCGAGCAATCAGCCCCAGCATTTT
CASSELTGGPSNQPQHF
>TRBV6-1|-|TRBJ2-5|-
TGTGCCAGCGGGACCCAAGAGACCCAGTACTTC
CASGTQETQYF
>TRBV30|TRBD1|TRBJ1-1|-
TGTGCCTGGAGTGGACAGGGATCGCGTTGGGCTGAAGCTTTCTTT
CAWSGQGSRWAEAFF
>TRBV30|TRBD1|TRBJ1-2|-
TGTGCCTGGAGTGCGGACAGGGGGCAAGGCTACACCTTC
CAWSADRGQGYTF
>TRBV13|TRBD2|TRBJ2-3|-
TGTGCCAGCACCCCTAGCGGGGGGAGCACAGATACGCAGTATTTT
CASTPSGGSTDTQYF
>TRBV27|-|TRBJ1-5|-
TGTGCCAGCAGTCTACTACAGGGAAATCAGCCCCAGCATTTT
CASSLLQGNQPQHF
>TRBV20-1|-|TRBJ2-4|once
TGCAGTGCTCCGGAAGGGAACATTCAGTACTTC
CSAPEGNIQYF
>TRBV5-1|TRBD1|TRBJ1-2|few
TGCGCCAGCAGGCTTCGGGACAGGGACTATGGCTACACCTTC
CASRLRDRDYGYTF
>TRBV7-9|-|TRBJ1-3|-
TGTGCCAGCAGCACAGGGAACTCTGGAAACACCATATATTTT
CASSTGNSGNTIYF
>TRBV30|TRBD1|TRBJ1-1|-
TGTGCCTGGAGTATGGGACAGGGCTCCACTGAAGCTTTCTTT
CAWSMGQGSTEAFF
>TRBV7-9|TRBD1|TRBJ2-5|-
TGTGCCAGCAGCTTAACTAAGGGGGCCGTAGAGACCCAGTACTTC
CASSLTKGAVETQYF
>TRBV4-3|-|TRBJ2-3|-
TGCGCCAGCAGCCAAGGGAGCGGGACAGATACGCAGTATTTT
CASSQGSGTDTQYF
>TRBV12-5|-|TRBJ2-2|-
TGTGCTAGTGAGAGGGACACCGGGGAGCTGTTTTTT
CASERDTGELFF
>TRBV5-1|-|TRBJ2-7|once
TGCGCCAGCAGCTTGGCCACCTCTCCCTACGAGCAGTACTTC
CASSLATSPYEQYF